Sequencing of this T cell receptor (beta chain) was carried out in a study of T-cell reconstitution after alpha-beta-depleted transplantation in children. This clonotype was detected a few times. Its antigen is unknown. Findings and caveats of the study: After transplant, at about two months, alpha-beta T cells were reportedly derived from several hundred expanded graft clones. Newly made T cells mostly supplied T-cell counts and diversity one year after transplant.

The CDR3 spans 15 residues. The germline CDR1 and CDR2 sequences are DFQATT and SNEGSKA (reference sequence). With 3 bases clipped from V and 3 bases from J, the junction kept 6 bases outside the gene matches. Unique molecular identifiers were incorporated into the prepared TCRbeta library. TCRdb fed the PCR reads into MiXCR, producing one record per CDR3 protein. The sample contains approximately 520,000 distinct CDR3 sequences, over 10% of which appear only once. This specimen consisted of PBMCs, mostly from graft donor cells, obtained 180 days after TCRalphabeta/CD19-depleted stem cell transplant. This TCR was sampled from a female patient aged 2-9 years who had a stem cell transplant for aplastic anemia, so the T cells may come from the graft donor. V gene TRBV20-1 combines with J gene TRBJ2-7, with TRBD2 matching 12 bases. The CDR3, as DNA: TGCAGTGCTAGGCGGCTAGCGGGGGGGAACTACGAGCAGTACTTC. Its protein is CSARRLAGGNYEQYF.